A selection of T cell receptor beta chains follows, all from one sample in a study of blood T cell repertoires in COVID-19. Sequenced by immunoSEQ multiplex PCR; TCRdb stores in-frame clones only, minus some. The repertoire holds 430,000 or so clones, with 70% to 90% as singletons. Sequenced sample: PBMCs or T cells enriched from blood (not recorded which). These receptors came from a woman between 40 and 50 years old who had recovered from COVID-19. CDR3s include the opening cysteine and the closing phenylalanine or tryptophan. Each record gives: V gene, clone size, D gene, J gene, CDR3 protein, CDR3 DNA. D genes are given only for firm matches. Not every row has a clone size; where given, it reads once, few, many or a size class.

TRBV4-3,-,TRBD2,TRBJ2-5,CASSQGSSGRAETQYF,TGCGCCAGCAGCCAAGGCTCTAGCGGGAGGGCAGAGACCCAGTACTTC
TRBV7-2,-,TRBD1,TRBJ2-1,CASSKRGTGFYNEQFF,TGTGCCAGCAGCAAGAGGGGGACAGGGTTCTACAATGAGCAGTTCTTC
TRBV3-1/TRBV3-2,-,-,TRBJ1-3,CASSPAGPLLPGNTIYF,TGTGCCAGCAGCCCAGCGGGACCTCTCCTGCCCGGAAACACCATATATTTT
TRBV7-2,-,-,TRBJ1-1,CASSLAQQVNTEAFF,TGTGCCAGCAGCTTAGCCCAACAGGTGAACACTGAAGCTTTCTTT
TRBV7-7,-,-,TRBJ2-2,CASSRRDSQVLNTGELFF,TGTGCCAGCAGCCGTCGGGACTCACAGGTCCTCAACACCGGGGAGCTGTTTTTT
TRBV28,-,-,TRBJ1-1,CASSLYRMNTEAFF,TGTGCCAGCAGTTTATACAGGATGAACACTGAAGCTTTCTTT
TRBV18,-,TRBD1,TRBJ1-2,CASSQDRVLYGYTF,TGTGCCAGCTCACAGGACAGGGTCCTTTATGGCTACACCTTC
TRBV3-1/TRBV3-2,-,-,TRBJ1-5,CASSQMGQDNQPQHF,TGTGCCAGCAGCCAAATGGGGCAAGACAATCAGCCCCAGCATTTT
TRBV27,few,-,TRBJ1-1,CASSLSPGWTEAFF,TGTGCCAGCAGTTTATCGCCAGGGTGGACTGAAGCTTTCTTT
TRBV27,-,-,TRBJ2-2,CASSLSGRGQNTGELFF,TGTGCCAGCAGTTTATCGGGTAGGGGACAGAACACCGGGGAGCTGTTTTTT
TRBV4-3,-,TRBD1,TRBJ2-7,CASSQEDRGAYEQYF,TGCGCCAGCAGCCAGGAGGACAGGGGGGCCTACGAGCAGTACTTC
TRBV12-3/TRBV12-4,-,-,TRBJ1-1,CASSLAGPEAFF,TGTGCCAGCAGTTTGGCGGGACCTGAAGCTTTCTTT
TRBV6-6,once,-,TRBJ1-5,CASTALGHSNQPQHF,TGTGCCAGCACCGCCCTGGGCCATAGCAATCAGCCCCAGCATTTT
TRBV21-1,-,-,TRBJ2-2,CASSPRLIAPGELFF,TGTGCCAGCAGCCCAAGGTTGATAGCCCCAGGGGAGCTGTTTTTT
TRBV5-1,-,TRBD1,TRBJ1-1,CASSAGQGGTEAFF,TGCGCCAGCAGCGCCGGACAGGGAGGCACTGAAGCTTTCTTT
TRBV7-9,-,TRBD1,TRBJ1-6,CASSFDRGDAPLHF,TGTGCCAGCAGCTTCGACAGGGGCGATGCACCCCTCCACTTT
TRBV10-3,-,TRBD1,TRBJ1-3,CAISPGQTISGNTIYF,TGTGCCATCAGTCCGGGACAGACTATCTCTGGAAACACCATATATTTT
TRBV6-4,-,TRBD1,TRBJ1-1,CASSVDRVSTEAFF,TGTGCCAGCAGTGTTGACAGGGTGAGCACTGAAGCTTTCTTT